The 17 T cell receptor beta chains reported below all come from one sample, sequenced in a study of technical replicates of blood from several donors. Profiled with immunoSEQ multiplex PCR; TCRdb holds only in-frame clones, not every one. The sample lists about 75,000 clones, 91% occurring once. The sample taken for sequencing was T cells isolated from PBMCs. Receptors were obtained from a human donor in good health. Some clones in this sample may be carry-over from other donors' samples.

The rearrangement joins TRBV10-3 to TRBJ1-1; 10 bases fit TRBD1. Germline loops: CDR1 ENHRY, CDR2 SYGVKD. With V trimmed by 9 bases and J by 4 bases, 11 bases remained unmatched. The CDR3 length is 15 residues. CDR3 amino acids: CAIRPGTGVVTEAFF. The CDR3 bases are TGTGCCATTAGACCGGGGACAGGGGTTGTCACTGAAGCTTTCTTT.

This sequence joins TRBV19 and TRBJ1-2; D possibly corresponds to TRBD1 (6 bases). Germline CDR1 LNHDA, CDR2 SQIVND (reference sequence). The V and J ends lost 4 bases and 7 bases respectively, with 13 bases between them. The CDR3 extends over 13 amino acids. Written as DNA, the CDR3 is TGTGCCAGTAGTACCGACAGGCTTGGTGGCTACACCTTC. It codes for CASSTDRLGGYTF.

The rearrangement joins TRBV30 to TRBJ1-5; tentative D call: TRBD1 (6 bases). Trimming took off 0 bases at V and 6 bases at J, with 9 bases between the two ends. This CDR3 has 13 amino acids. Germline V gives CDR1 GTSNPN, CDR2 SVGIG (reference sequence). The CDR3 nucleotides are TGTGCCTGGAGTGTTGGGGGCCGTCAGCCCCAGCATTTT. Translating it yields CAWSVGGRQPQHF.

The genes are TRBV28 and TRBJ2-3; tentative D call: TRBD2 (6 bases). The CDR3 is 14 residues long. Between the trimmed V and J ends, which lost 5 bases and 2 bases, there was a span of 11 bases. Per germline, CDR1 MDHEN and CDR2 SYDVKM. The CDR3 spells CASSLGTFTDTQYF. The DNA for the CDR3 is TGTGCCAGCAGTCTCGGGACTTTCACAGATACGCAGTATTTT.

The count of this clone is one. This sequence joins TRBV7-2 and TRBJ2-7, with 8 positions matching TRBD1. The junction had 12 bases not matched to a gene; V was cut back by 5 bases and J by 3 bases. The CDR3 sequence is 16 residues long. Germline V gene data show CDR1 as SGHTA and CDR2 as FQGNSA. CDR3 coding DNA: TGTGCCAGCAGCCCCCAACCCGGGACAGGCCTCTACGAGCAGTACTTC. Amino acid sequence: CASSPQPGTGLYEQYF.

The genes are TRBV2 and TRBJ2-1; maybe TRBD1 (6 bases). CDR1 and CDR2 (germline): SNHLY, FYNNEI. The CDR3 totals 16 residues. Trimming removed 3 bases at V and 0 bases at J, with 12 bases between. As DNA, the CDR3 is TGTGCCAGCAGTGATACAGGGATTAGCTCCTACAATGAGCAGTTCTTC. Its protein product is CASSDTGISSYNEQFF.

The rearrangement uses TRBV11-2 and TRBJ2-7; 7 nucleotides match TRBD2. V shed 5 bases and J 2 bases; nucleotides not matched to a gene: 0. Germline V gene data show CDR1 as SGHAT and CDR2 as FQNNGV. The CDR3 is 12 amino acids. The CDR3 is CASSAGAYEQYF. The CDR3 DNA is TGTGCCAGCAGCGCGGGGGCCTACGAGCAGTACTTC. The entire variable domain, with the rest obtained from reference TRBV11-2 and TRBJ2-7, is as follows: EAGVAQSPRYKIIEKRQSVAFWCNPISGHATLYWYQQILGQGPKLLIQFQNNGVVDDSQLPKDRFSAERLKGVDSTLKIQPAKLEDSAVYLCASSAGAYEQYFGPGTRLTVT.

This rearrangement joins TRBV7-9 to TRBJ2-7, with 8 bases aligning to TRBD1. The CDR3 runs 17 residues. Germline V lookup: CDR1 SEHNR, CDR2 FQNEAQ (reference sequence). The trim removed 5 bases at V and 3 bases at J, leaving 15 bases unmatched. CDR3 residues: CASSRTRQGNGYYEQYF. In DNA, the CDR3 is TGTGCCAGCAGCCGTACACGACAGGGGAATGGCTACTACGAGCAGTACTTC.

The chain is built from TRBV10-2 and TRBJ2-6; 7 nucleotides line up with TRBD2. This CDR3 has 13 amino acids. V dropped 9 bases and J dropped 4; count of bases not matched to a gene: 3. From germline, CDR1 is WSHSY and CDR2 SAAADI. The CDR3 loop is CASWEGGANVLTF. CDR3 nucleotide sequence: TGCGCCAGTTGGGAGGGGGGGGCCAACGTCCTGACTTTC.

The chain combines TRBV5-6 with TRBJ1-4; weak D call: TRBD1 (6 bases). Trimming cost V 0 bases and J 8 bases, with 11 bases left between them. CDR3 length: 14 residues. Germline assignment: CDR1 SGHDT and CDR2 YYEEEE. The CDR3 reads CASSLDREREKLFF. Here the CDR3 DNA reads TGTGCCAGCAGCTTGGACAGGGAGCGGGAAAAACTGTTTTTT. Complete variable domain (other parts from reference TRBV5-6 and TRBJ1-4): DAGVTQSPTHLIKTRGQQVTLRCSPKSGHDTVSWYQQALGQGPQFIFQYYEEEERQRGNFPDRFSGHQFPNYSSELNVNALLLGDSALYLCASSLDREREKLFFGSGTQLSVL.

CDR3 in amino acids: CASSIEGQGKINEQFF. The CDR3 coding sequence is TGTGCCAGTAGTATAGAGGGGCAGGGAAAAATCAATGAGCAGTTCTTC. The chain is built from TRBV19 and TRBJ2-1, with a weak D call TRBD1 (5 bases). The germline gives CDR1 LNHDA, CDR2 SQIVND (reference sequence). Trimming shortened V by 0 bases and J by 6 bases, and 15 bases separated the two germline ends. CDR3 length equals 16 residues.

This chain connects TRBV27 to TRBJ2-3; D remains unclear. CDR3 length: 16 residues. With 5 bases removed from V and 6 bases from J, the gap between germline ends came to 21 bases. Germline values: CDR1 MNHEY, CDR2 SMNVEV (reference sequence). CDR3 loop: CASSPRVSLRLDTQYF. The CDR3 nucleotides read TGTGCCAGCAGTCCCCGGGTTTCCCTCCGGCTGGATACGCAGTATTTT.

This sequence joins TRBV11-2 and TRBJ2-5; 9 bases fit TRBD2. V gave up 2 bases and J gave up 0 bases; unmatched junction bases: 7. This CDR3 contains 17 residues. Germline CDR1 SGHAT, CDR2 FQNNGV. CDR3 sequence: CASSLQRGAPNQETQYF. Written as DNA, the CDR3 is TGTGCCAGCAGCTTACAGCGGGGGGCCCCCAACCAAGAGACCCAGTACTTC.

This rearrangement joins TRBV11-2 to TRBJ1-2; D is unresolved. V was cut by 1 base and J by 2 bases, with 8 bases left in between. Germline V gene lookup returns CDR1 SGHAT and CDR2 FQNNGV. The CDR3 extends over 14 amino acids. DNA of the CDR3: TGTGCCAGCAGCTTAGGAAGCGGAAACTATGGCTACACCTTC. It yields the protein CASSLGSGNYGYTF.

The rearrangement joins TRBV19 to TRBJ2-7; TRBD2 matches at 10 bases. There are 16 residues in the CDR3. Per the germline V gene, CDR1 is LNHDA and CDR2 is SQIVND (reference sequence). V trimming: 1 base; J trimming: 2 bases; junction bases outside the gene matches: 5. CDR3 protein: CASSIGLAGLTYEQYF. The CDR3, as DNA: TGTGCCAGTAGTATAGGACTAGCGGGCCTCACCTACGAGCAGTACTTC.

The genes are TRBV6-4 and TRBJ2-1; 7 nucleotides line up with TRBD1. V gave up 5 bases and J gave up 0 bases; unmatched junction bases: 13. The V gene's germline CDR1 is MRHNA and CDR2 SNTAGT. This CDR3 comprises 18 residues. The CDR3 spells CASSSAGGRESSYNEQFF. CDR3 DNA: TGTGCCAGCAGTAGTGCAGGGGGACGTGAATCCTCCTACAATGAGCAGTTCTTC.

This CDR3 reads CASSKTGTSDYEQYF. The DNA of the CDR3 is TGTGCCAGCAGTAAAACCGGGACTAGCGACTACGAGCAGTACTTC. The chain joins TRBV27 to TRBJ2-7; 10 nucleotides match TRBD2. Unmatched junction bases numbered 7, after V lost 5 bases and J lost 3 bases. This CDR3 comprises 15 residues. Germline V CDR1 and CDR2: MNHEY, SMNVEV (reference sequence).